These 18 T cell receptor beta chains share one sample of origin, sequenced in a study of technical replicates of blood from a few donors. Using immunoSEQ multiplex PCR, the repertoire was profiled, and TCRdb retains in-frame clones only, with some absent. The repertoire includes roughly 80,000 clones, around 96% of them detected once, and nearly 0.2% sits in the top ten. Sequenced input: T cells isolated from PBMCs. Receptors were obtained from a human donor in good health.

This chain joins TRBV11-3 and TRBJ2-1; no clear D. V was cut by 8 bases and J by 4 bases, with 12 bases left in between. Germline CDR1 is SGHNT and CDR2 is YENEEA. This CDR3 contains 13 residues. This CDR3 reads CASGLSTYNEQFF. The CDR3 DNA sequence: TGTGCCAGCGGTTTGTCTACGTACAATGAGCAGTTCTTC.

The genes are TRBV6-6 and TRBJ2-7; 7 nucleotides line up with TRBD2. Germline assignment: CDR1 MNHNY and CDR2 SVGAGI (reference sequence). The CDR3 is 15 amino acids. V shed 2 bases, J shed 6 bases, and the junction held 10 bases outside the gene matches. The CDR3 DNA follows: TGTGCCAGCAGTTACGACCGGCTAGCGGCGACCGAGCAGTACTTC. This sequence encodes CASSYDRLAATEQYF.

The CDR3 DNA reads TGTGCCAGCAGGCGAGCAGGGGAGCAGTACTTC. Its protein is CASRRAGEQYF. V gene TRBV6-6 combines with J gene TRBJ2-7; possibly TRBD1 for D (5 bases). Between the trimmed V and J ends, which lost 6 bases and 7 bases, there was a span of 10 bases. The V gene's germline CDR1 is MNHNY and CDR2 SVGAGI (reference sequence). The CDR3 has 11 residues.

The gene calls are TRBV5-8 and TRBJ1-5, with a weak D call TRBD1 (6 bases). The CDR3 runs to 15 residues. V shed 4 bases and J shed 4 bases, with 15 bases lying between them. Germline CDR1 reads SGHTS; CDR2 reads YDEGEE. The CDR3 spells CASSPVDRSNQPQHF. In DNA form, the CDR3 reads TGTGCCAGCAGCCCGGTAGACAGGTCAAATCAGCCCCAGCATTTT.

This sequence joins TRBV6-1 and TRBJ2-1, with TRBD1 matching 8 bases. This CDR3 has 14 amino acids. CDR1 and CDR2 (germline): MNHNS, SASEGT. V gave up 7 bases and J gave up 8 bases; unmatched junction bases: 10. CDR3 sequence reads: CASIRDRLRDEQFF. CDR3 nucleotide sequence: TGTGCCAGCATCCGGGACAGGCTTCGGGATGAGCAGTTCTTC.

The chain carries TRBV5-5 and TRBJ1-1; D gene ambiguous. V was cut by 0 bases and J by 4 bases, with 7 bases left in between. The CDR3 extends over 13 amino acids. The germline gives CDR1 SGHKS, CDR2 YYEKEE (reference sequence). This CDR3 reads CASSLDLATEAFF. DNA of the CDR3: TGTGCCAGCAGCTTGGATCTGGCCACTGAAGCTTTCTTT.

The chain carries TRBV9 and TRBJ2-5, with 9 nucleotides matching TRBD2. The CDR3 is 14 amino acids. V lost 3 bases and J lost 8; bases outside the gene matches: 8. Germline V gives CDR1 SGDLS, CDR2 YYNGEE. The DNA of the CDR3 is TGTGCCAGCAGCGAGACGGGACTAGCCCAAACCCAGTACTTC. This codes for CASSETGLAQTQYF.

The J gene is TRBJ1-3, the V gene TRBV30, with D possibly TRBD1 on 6 matching bases. The CDR3 covers 14 residues. Trimming removed 5 bases from V and 9 bases from J, with 20 bases in between. CDR1 and CDR2 (germline): GTSNPN, SVGIG (reference sequence). CDR3 amino acids: CAWDPRRGQSTIYF. DNA of the CDR3: TGTGCCTGGGACCCTAGAAGGGGACAAAGCACCATATATTTT.

This chain connects TRBV5-6 to TRBJ1-2; 7 bases map to TRBD1. CDR1 is SGHDT and CDR2 is YYEEEE in the germline V gene. This CDR3 is 14 amino acids long. V was pared by 0 bases and J by 8 bases, with 7 bases of the junction left unmatched. The CDR3 region is CASSLDRGGLGYTF. The CDR3 nucleotides read TGTGCCAGCAGCTTGGACAGGGGCGGCCTCGGCTACACCTTC.

This chain uses TRBV7-2 with TRBJ1-3, with 8 bases fitting TRBD1. The length of the CDR3 is 14 residues. Looked up from germline, CDR1 is SGHTA and CDR2 is FQGNSA. The ends lost 4 bases at V and 5 bases at J; junction bases unmatched: 4. CDR3 DNA: TGTGCCAGCAGCTCTAGGACAGGGAGAAACACCATATATTTT. It encodes CASSSRTGRNTIYF.

The rearrangement joins TRBV11-2 to TRBJ1-3; tentative D call: TRBD1 (6 bases). The CDR3 sequence is 16 residues long. From germline, CDR1 is SGHAT and CDR2 FQNNGV. Between the trimmed V and J ends, which lost 3 bases and 2 bases, there was a span of 14 bases. The CDR3 DNA is TGTGCCAGCAGCTTTTCCACGGGACACCCTGGAAACACCATATATTTT. This sequence encodes CASSFSTGHPGNTIYF.

V gene TRBV5-5 combines with J gene TRBJ2-2; 11 bases are a match to TRBD2. Per germline, CDR1 SGHKS and CDR2 YYEKEE (reference sequence). This CDR3 has 18 amino acids. J was trimmed by 7 bases and V by 4 bases; bases with no gene match: 15. The CDR3: CASSPTGFGLAGRGELFF. CDR3 DNA: TGTGCCAGCAGCCCCACGGGCTTCGGACTAGCGGGTCGCGGGGAGCTGTTTTTT.

The V call is TRBV2, the J call TRBJ2-3; the D gene is possibly TRBD1 (6 bases). The ends were cut back, 0 bases at V and 3 bases at J, with 13 bases in the middle. Germline CDR1 and CDR2: SNHLY and FYNNEI. This CDR3 is built from 16 residues. The CDR3, as DNA: TGTGCCAGCAGTGAAGCCTTGGGGCAGGGGACAGATACGCAGTATTTT. Residues: CASSEALGQGTDTQYF.

This chain connects TRBV19 to TRBJ2-7, with D possibly being TRBD2 (5 bases). Germline V gives CDR1 LNHDA, CDR2 SQIVND (reference sequence). Trimming pared 4 bases from V and 5 bases from J, leaving 9 bases between. The CDR3 runs 12 residues. DNA of the CDR3: TGTGCCAGTAGTACCCGAGCGGACGAGCAGTACTTC. This gives the protein CASSTRADEQYF.

This chain connects TRBV11-2 to TRBJ2-1; 9 bases align to TRBD1. The CDR3 has 14 residues. Per the germline V gene, CDR1 is SGHAT and CDR2 is FQNNGV. V trimming: 4 bases; J trimming: 7 bases; junction bases outside the gene matches: 5. In DNA form, the CDR3 reads TGTGCCAGCAGCTCATTCGGGACAGGGAATGAGCAGTTCTTC. Translation gives CASSSFGTGNEQFF.

The chain is built from TRBV30 and TRBJ2-7; D ambiguous. Per germline, CDR1 GTSNPN and CDR2 SVGIG (reference sequence). The CDR3 runs to 11 residues. V shed 3 bases and J shed 3 bases, with 6 bases lying between them. The DNA of the CDR3 is TGTGCCTGGAGCCCACTCTACGAGCAGTACTTC. Protein sequence: CAWSPLYEQYF.

The chain links TRBV29-1 to TRBJ2-2, with 8 positions matching TRBD2. This CDR3 contains 15 residues. V shed 6 bases, J shed 3 bases, and the junction held 9 bases outside the gene matches. In germline, CDR1 is SQVTM, CDR2 ANQGSEA. As DNA, the CDR3 is TGCAGCGTAAAGATATTCGGGGGGGACACCGGGGAGCTGTTTTTT. It is translated as CSVKIFGGDTGELFF.

The chain couples TRBV7-2 to TRBJ1-5; 7 positions agree with TRBD1. CDR3 size: 20 residues. CDR1 and CDR2 (germline): SGHTA, FQGNSA. Germline trimming cut 0 bases from V and 1 base from J; bases unmatched to any gene: 15. The CDR3 here is CASSLALDRFFRQSNQPQHF. CDR3 sequence (DNA): TGTGCCAGCAGCTTAGCGCTGGACAGGTTTTTCCGTCAGAGCAATCAGCCCCAGCATTTT.